This section outlines one T cell receptor (beta chain) sequence together with its context. The antigen remains unidentified. Germline and junction disagree at one end, which may indicate a read error. The source of the sample is a study of blood T cells in healthy people across ages. Broader study findings: Not knowing donor CMV status may have confounded expanded clonotype changes.

The sample, approximately 10 milliliters of peripheral blood, was drawn from each donor. The authors ran a second PCR of roughly 6 to 11 cycles using a sample-barcoded 5' primer and a J-beta primer mix. MiXCR was run by TCRdb on the 5' RACE reads, yielding one entry per CDR3 protein. Of approximately 810,000 distinct CDR3 sequences listed, roughly 26% are singletons. The receptor's source is a woman of 80 years or more in good health. The specimen was blood.

CDR3 residues: CASSYGPINEQFF. The CDR3 DNA sequence: TGCGCCAGCAGCTACGGGCCCATTAATGAGCAGTTCTTC. The rearrangement links TRBV6-5 to TRBJ2-1; D not resolved. Germline V gives CDR1 MNHEY, CDR2 SVGAGI. The CDR3 is 13 residues long.